This TCR beta chain was sequenced during a study of siplizumab effects on memory and regulatory T cells. Concerning this clone: Its antigen is still unknown.

Each sample had approximately 10^5 TCR templates assayed. The table came from immunoSEQ multiplex PCR; TCRdb's copy has only in-frame clones and leaves some out. Among roughly 120,000 clones, roughly 90% were seen once, and the ten largest hold about 1.5%. Overall study results and limits: Roughly 75-96% of proliferating clones (CD4+ or CD8+) could not be assigned a naive or memory phenotype. On average, roughly 70% of mappable alloreactive CD4+ clones were Treg-derived under siplizumab, against about 30% in controls.

The length of the CDR3 is 12 residues. Germline V gene data show CDR1 as SGHTA and CDR2 as FQGNSA. Deletions cut 5 bases from V and 3 bases from J, with 8 bases between. V and J are TRBV7-2 and TRBJ2-7; D remains ambiguous. Input material: CD4+ T cells sorted from blood. This TCR was sampled from a human donor in good health. The CDR3 loop is CASSGIHYEQYF. The CDR3 DNA sequence: TGTGCCAGCAGCGGAATACACTACGAGCAGTACTTC.